Presented here are 3 T cell receptor beta chains from one specimen sequenced in a study of early T cells in non-severe SARS-CoV-2 infection. TCRdb fed the 5' RACE reads into MiXCR, producing one record per CDR3 protein. This sample has 55,000 to 70,000 distinct CDR3 sequences; over 9% occur once, and the top ten carry less than 2%. The sample was whole blood. Source of these receptors: an adult who was a healthcare worker with PCR-confirmed SARS-CoV-2 infection or an uninfected control (not recorded which).

The table lists this clonotype with many counts. The J gene is TRBJ1-5, the V gene TRBV27, with 8 positions matching TRBD1. The germline CDR1 and CDR2 sequences are MNHEY and SMNVEV (reference sequence). This CDR3 is 17 amino acids long. Germline trimming cut 9 bases from V and 5 bases from J; bases unmatched to any gene: 18. DNA of the CDR3: TGTGCCAGTCGGCCCCGGACAGGGACGATGTGGGATCAGCCCCAGCATTTT. Translating gives CASRPRTGTMWDQPQHF.

The rearrangement joins TRBV7-9 to TRBJ2-1; D is undetermined. The germline V gene encodes CDR1 SEHNR and CDR2 FQNEAQ (reference sequence). Deletions cut 6 bases from V and 4 bases from J, with 7 bases between. CDR3 length: 12 residues. CDR3 amino acids: CASRLGYNEQFF. The CDR3 bases are TGTGCCAGCAGGTTGGGATACAATGAGCAGTTCTTC.

This chain joins TRBV30 and TRBJ1-5, with TRBD1 matching over 7 bases. CDR3 size: 13 residues. The V segment lost 5 bases and the J segment 3 bases; nucleotides outside the gene matches: 4. Germline CDR1 and CDR2: GTSNPN and SVGIG (reference sequence). CDR3 nucleotides: TGTGCCTGGGCACAGGGGCTCAATCAGCCCCAGCATTTT. Encoded protein: CAWAQGLNQPQHF.